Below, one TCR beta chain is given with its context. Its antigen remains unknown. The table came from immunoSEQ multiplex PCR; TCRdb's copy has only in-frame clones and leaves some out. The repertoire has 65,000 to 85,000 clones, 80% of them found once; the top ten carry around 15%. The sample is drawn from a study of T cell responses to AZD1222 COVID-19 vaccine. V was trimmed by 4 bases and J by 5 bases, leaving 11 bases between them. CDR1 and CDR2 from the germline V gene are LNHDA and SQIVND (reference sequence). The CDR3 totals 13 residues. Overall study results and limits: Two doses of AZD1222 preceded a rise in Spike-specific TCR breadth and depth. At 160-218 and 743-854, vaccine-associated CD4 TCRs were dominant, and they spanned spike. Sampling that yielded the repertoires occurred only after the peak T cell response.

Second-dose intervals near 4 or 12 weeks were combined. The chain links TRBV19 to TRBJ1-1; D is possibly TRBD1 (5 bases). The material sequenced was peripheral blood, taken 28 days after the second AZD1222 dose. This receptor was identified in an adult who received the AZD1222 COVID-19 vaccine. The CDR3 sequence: CASSKEGRTEAFF. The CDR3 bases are TGTGCCAGTAGTAAAGAGGGGAGGACTGAAGCTTTCTTT.